These 22 T cell receptor beta chains share one sample of origin, sequenced in a study of CXCR3-negative and CXCR3-positive naive CD8 T cells. TRB cDNA was prepared as libraries by UMI-labeled 5' RACE. TCRdb reprocessed the 5' RACE reads and reports one entry per CDR3 protein, with no DNA. This table lists 75,000 or so distinct CDR3 sequences. The sample was naive CXCR3- CD8+ T cells from blood. The subset here: CD45RO-CCR7+CD27+CD95- naive CD8+ T cells lacking CXCR3 (TNR3-). Receptors were obtained from a human donor in good health. Some clones in this sample may be carry-over from other donors' samples.

J is TRBJ2-1 and V is TRBV20-1; the TCRdb call, TRBD2, lacks DNA for checking. This CDR3 comprises 16 residues. Germline assignment: CDR1 DFQATT and CDR2 SNEGSKA (reference sequence). The CDR3 protein is CSASPSTSGSYNEQFF.

V and J are TRBV7-2 and TRBJ2-3; TCRdb's D call of TRBD1 is untestable without DNA. The CDR3 is 16 amino acids. Looked up from germline, CDR1 is SGHTA and CDR2 is FQGNSA. The CDR3 loop reads CASSILQGRGTDTQYF.

V gene TRBV7-6 combines with J gene TRBJ1-1; TCRdb names TRBD1, which stays unverified in the absence of DNA. CDR1 SGHVS and CDR2 FNYEAQ come from the germline V gene. The CDR3 contains 15 residues. CDR3 sequence reads: CASSLARGANTEAFF.

The chain has TRBV7-9 and TRBJ2-3; without DNA, the TCRdb call of TRBD2 cannot be checked. The CDR3 is 16 amino acids. The V gene's germline CDR1 is SEHNR and CDR2 FQNEAQ (reference sequence). The CDR3: CASSSRLAGIADTQYF.

The chain combines TRBV2 with TRBJ2-7; absent DNA, TCRdb's TRBD1 call cannot be checked. This CDR3 spans 15 amino acids. Germline assignment: CDR1 SNHLY and CDR2 FYNNEI. CDR3 in amino acids: CASSEGQGSAYEQYF.

The chain employs TRBV4-2 and TRBJ2-7; TCRdb indicates TRBD1, and absent DNA this call remains unverified. CDR1 LGHNA and CDR2 YNFKEQ come from the germline V gene. The CDR3 has 15 residues. The CDR3 loop reads CASSQEGAITYEQYF.

The V gene is TRBV7-2, the J gene TRBJ2-1; checking the TCRdb D call of TRBD1 is not possible without DNA. The V gene's germline CDR1 is SGHTA and CDR2 FQGNSA. This CDR3 spans 13 amino acids. This CDR3 is CASSFGTGDEQFF.

CDR3 protein: CASSPPYSASGANVLTF. The V and J genes are TRBV7-9 and TRBJ2-6. Germline CDR1 SEHNR, CDR2 FQNEAQ (reference sequence). This CDR3 comprises 17 residues.

This chain joins TRBV7-9 and TRBJ2-7. The CDR3 length is 13 residues. The V gene's germline CDR1 is SEHNR and CDR2 FQNEAQ (reference sequence). The CDR3 loop is CASSSQPVGEQYF.

The chain employs TRBV4-1 and TRBJ2-1; with no DNA, the TCRdb D assignment of TRBD2 cannot be verified. In germline, CDR1 is MGHRA, CDR2 YSYEKL. The CDR3 length is 18 residues. The CDR3 here is CASSQGGPTRGVKNEQFF.

The chain joins TRBV6-6 to TRBJ2-7; the TCRdb call, TRBD1, lacks DNA for checking. The V gene's germline CDR1 is MNHNY and CDR2 SVGAGI (reference sequence). The CDR3 covers 15 residues. The CDR3 reads CASSYSAGGGYEQYF.

The V and J genes are TRBV7-9 and TRBJ2-5; TCRdb gives TRBD1 as the D gene, but with no DNA this cannot be confirmed. The germline V gene has CDR1 SEHNR and CDR2 FQNEAQ (reference sequence). The CDR3 runs 15 residues. The CDR3 loop is CASSPDSGRGETQYF.

This chain connects TRBV28 to TRBJ2-3; TCRdb's D call, TRBD1, is unchecked because there is no DNA. This CDR3 region has 15 residues. Looked up from germline, CDR1 is MDHEN and CDR2 is SYDVKM. The chain's CDR3 is CASSPRTGGTDTQYF.

The chain combines TRBV15 with TRBJ1-5. CDR1 and CDR2 from the germline V gene are LNHNV and YYDKDF (reference sequence). This CDR3 is built from 16 residues. This chain's CDR3 is CATSRAFGVARQPQHF. Using reference TRBV15 and TRBJ1-5 for the parts outside the CDR3, the full variable domain is DAMVIQNPRYQVTQFGKPVTLSCSQTLNHNVMYWYQQKSSQAPKLLFHYYDKDFNNEADTPDNFQSRRPNTSFCFLDIRSPGLGDTAMYLCATSRAFGVARQPQHFGDGTRLSIL.

The chain joins TRBV5-1 to TRBJ2-5; TCRdb calls TRBD2, which cannot be checked without DNA. Germline CDR1 is SGHRS and CDR2 is YFSETQ. This CDR3 is built from 16 residues. The CDR3 here is CASSHRDERGAETQYF.

The J gene is TRBJ1-2, the V gene TRBV2; TCRdb gives TRBD1 as the D gene, but with no DNA this cannot be confirmed. The germline CDR1 and CDR2 sequences are SNHLY and FYNNEI. CDR3 length: 15 amino acids. The CDR3 loop is CASSEGGGANYGYTF.

This sequence joins TRBV4-3 and TRBJ2-1; TCRdb outputs TRBD1, but without DNA this stays unchecked. Germline V gives CDR1 LGHNA, CDR2 YSLEER. This CDR3 has 14 amino acids. CDR3: CASSQGNQGYEQFF.

The chain has TRBV10-2 and TRBJ2-7; the TRBD2 assignment by TCRdb is unverifiable without DNA. This CDR3 region has 16 residues. CDR1 and CDR2 from the germline V gene are WSHSY and SAAADI. CDR3 protein: CASSELKVAEYYEQYF.

The rearrangement joins TRBV29-1 to TRBJ2-7; TCRdb names TRBD2, which stays unverified in the absence of DNA. In germline, CDR1 is SQVTM, CDR2 ANQGSEA. The CDR3 is made up of 15 amino acids. CDR3 sequence: CSVGPSGGRSGEQYF.

The rearrangement uses TRBV28 and TRBJ1-1. This CDR3 region has 13 residues. CDR1 is MDHEN and CDR2 is SYDVKM in the germline V gene. CDR3 sequence reads: CATYWGMNTEAFF.

V gene TRBV5-1 combines with J gene TRBJ1-1; absent DNA, TCRdb's TRBD1 call cannot be checked. The CDR3 covers 13 residues. Germline V gene sequence: CDR1 SGHRS, CDR2 YFSETQ. The CDR3 region is CASSPGQGSEAFF. The full variable domain, its missing parts supplied by reference TRBV5-1 and TRBJ1-1, is KAGVTQTPRYLIKTRGQQVTLSCSPISGHRSVSWYQQTPGQGLQFLFEYFSETQRNKGNFPGRFSGRQFSNSRSEMNVSTLELGDSALYLCASSPGQGSEAFFGQGTRLTVV.

The rearrangement uses TRBV7-9 and TRBJ1-2; TCRdb indicates TRBD1, and absent DNA this call remains unverified. The CDR3 is made up of 15 amino acids. Germline V gives CDR1 SEHNR, CDR2 FQNEAQ (reference sequence). The CDR3 sequence is CASSDRDRLDYGYTF.